These T cell receptor beta chains were read from a single sample in a study of T cells in Graves' hyperthyroidism and ophthalmopathy. TCRdb passed the multiplex PCR reads through MiXCR, listing each CDR3 protein once. The data hold about 500,000 distinct CDR3 sequences, with approximately 15% observed a single time. Sequenced material: blood. The receptors come from a woman aged 18 to 35 with Graves' hyperthyroidism. Both conserved end residues are part of each CDR3. Fields, in order: V gene, D gene, clone size, J gene, CDR3 protein, CDR3 DNA. D genes are given only for firm matches. Some rows have no size entry. The others give once, few or many, or a class for an expanded clone.

V gene: TRBV7-8
D gene: .
clone size: many
J gene: TRBJ2-7
CDR3 protein: CASSFRVVYEQYF
CDR3 DNA: TGTGCCAGCAGCTTTCGGGTTGTGTACGAGCAGTACTTC

V gene: TRBV6-2/TRBV6-3
D gene: TRBD2
clone size: .
J gene: TRBJ2-3
CDR3 protein: CASSYSGLAGTLDTQYF
CDR3 DNA: TGTGCCAGCAGTTACTCGGGACTAGCGGGAACATTAGATACGCAGTATTTT

V gene: TRBV20-1
D gene: TRBD1
clone size: many
J gene: TRBJ1-5
CDR3 protein: CSGQGARNQPQHF
CDR3 DNA: TGCAGTGGACAGGGGGCCAGGAATCAGCCCCAGCATTTT

V gene: TRBV6-1
D gene: .
clone size: few
J gene: TRBJ1-1
CDR3 protein: CASRTGRWGNTEAFF
CDR3 DNA: TGTGCCAGCAGAACCGGACGGTGGGGGAACACTGAAGCTTTCTTT

V gene: TRBV7-9
D gene: TRBD1
clone size: many
J gene: TRBJ2-7
CDR3 protein: CASSPYQTGGAEQYF
CDR3 DNA: TGTGCCAGCAGCCCCTATCAGACAGGGGGCGCAGAGCAGTACTTC

V gene: TRBV19
D gene: .
clone size: .
J gene: TRBJ2-1
CDR3 protein: CASSIGGGLSYNEQFF
CDR3 DNA: TGTGCCAGTAGTATAGGGGGCGGCCTCTCCTACAATGAGCAGTTCTTC

V gene: TRBV20-1
D gene: TRBD2
clone size: few
J gene: TRBJ2-2
CDR3 protein: CSARRTSGRDPHTGELFF
CDR3 DNA: TGCAGTGCTAGAAGGACTAGCGGGAGGGATCCCCACACCGGGGAGCTGTTTTTT

V gene: TRBV27
D gene: TRBD2
clone size: many
J gene: TRBJ2-1
CDR3 protein: CASSLSTSGNEQFF
CDR3 DNA: TGTGCCAGCAGTTTATCGACTAGCGGAAATGAGCAGTTCTTC

V gene: TRBV5-6
D gene: .
clone size: few
J gene: TRBJ1-1
CDR3 protein: CASSLGRLRETEAFF
CDR3 DNA: TGTGCCAGCAGCTTAGGTCGTCTCAGGGAGACTGAAGCTTTCTTT

V gene: TRBV7-8
D gene: TRBD2
clone size: many
J gene: TRBJ2-1
CDR3 protein: CASSSGTSGRNEQFF
CDR3 DNA: TGTGCCAGCAGCTCCGGGACTAGCGGGAGGAATGAGCAGTTCTTC

V gene: TRBV7-9
D gene: TRBD2
clone size: few
J gene: TRBJ2-1
CDR3 protein: CASSLPGGPNEQFF
CDR3 DNA: TGTGCCAGCAGCTTACCGGGAGGCCCGAATGAGCAGTTCTTC

V gene: TRBV4-1
D gene: .
clone size: .
J gene: TRBJ1-1
CDR3 protein: CASSLQGNLGTEDFF
CDR3 DNA: TGCGCCAGCAGCCTACAAGGGAACTTAGGTACTGAAGATTTCTTT

V gene: TRBV19
D gene: TRBD1
clone size: .
J gene: TRBJ2-2
CDR3 protein: CASRKDRVAGELFF
CDR3 DNA: TGTGCCAGCCGGAAGGACAGGGTGGCCGGGGAGCTGTTTTTT

V gene: TRBV20-1
D gene: .
clone size: many
J gene: TRBJ2-7
CDR3 protein: CSARDLGRSSYEQYF
CDR3 DNA: TGCAGTGCTAGAGATTTGGGCAGGAGCTCCTACGAGCAGTACTTC

V gene: TRBV7-2
D gene: .
clone size: many
J gene: TRBJ2-7
CDR3 protein: CASSRTEVAEQYF
CDR3 DNA: TGTGCCAGCAGCAGAACAGAGGTCGCAGAGCAGTACTTC

V gene: TRBV24-1
D gene: TRBD2
clone size: .
J gene: TRBJ2-1
CDR3 protein: CATSDSGLAGVKHEQFF
CDR3 DNA: TGTGCCACCAGTGATTCGGGACTAGCGGGAGTCAAACATGAGCAGTTCTTC

V gene: TRBV19
D gene: .
clone size: few
J gene: TRBJ2-2
CDR3 protein: CASTHRPWTANTGELFF
CDR3 DNA: TGTGCCAGTACTCACCGACCGTGGACTGCGAACACCGGGGAGCTGTTTTTT

V gene: TRBV20-1
D gene: TRBD2
clone size: many
J gene: TRBJ2-1
CDR3 protein: CSARVPVGAGVGEQFF
CDR3 DNA: TGCAGTGCTAGAGTTCCGGTTGGAGCGGGAGTAGGTGAGCAGTTCTTC

V gene: TRBV28
D gene: TRBD2
clone size: .
J gene: TRBJ2-7
CDR3 protein: CASSLPGQGRLSGLAGIGYEQYF
CDR3 DNA: TGTGCCAGCAGTTTACCAGGACAGGGGAGGCTCTCGGGACTAGCGGGAATCGGGTACGAGCAGTACTTC

V gene: TRBV7-6
D gene: .
clone size: few
J gene: TRBJ2-7
CDR3 protein: CASSSASEQYF
CDR3 DNA: TGTGCCAGCAGCTCTGCGTCAGAGCAGTACTTC

V gene: TRBV20-1
D gene: TRBD1
clone size: .
J gene: TRBJ1-5
CDR3 protein: CSAWTGSNQPQHF
CDR3 DNA: TGCAGTGCCTGGACAGGAAGCAATCAGCCCCAGCATTTT

V gene: TRBV20-1
D gene: .
clone size: .
J gene: TRBJ1-5
CDR3 protein: CSARGDILQPQHF
CDR3 DNA: TGCAGTGCTAGAGGTGACATATTACAGCCCCAGCATTTT

V gene: TRBV7-9
D gene: TRBD2
clone size: few
J gene: TRBJ2-7
CDR3 protein: CASSLEVFREAPYEQYF
CDR3 DNA: TGTGCCAGCAGCTTAGAGGTCTTTCGGGAGGCACCCTACGAGCAGTACTTC

V gene: TRBV12-3/TRBV12-4
D gene: .
clone size: .
J gene: TRBJ1-5
CDR3 protein: CASSLGTPYSNQPQHF
CDR3 DNA: TGTGCCAGCAGTTTGGGGACACCGTATAGCAATCAGCCCCAGCATTTT

V gene: TRBV6-1
D gene: TRBD2
clone size: few
J gene: TRBJ2-3
CDR3 protein: CASTSGREGAADTQYF
CDR3 DNA: TGTGCCAGCACGTCGGGGCGGGAGGGTGCAGCGGATACGCAGTATTTT

V gene: TRBV28
D gene: .
clone size: many
J gene: TRBJ1-1
CDR3 protein: CASNPFLGGEKDTEAFF
CDR3 DNA: TGTGCCAGCAATCCTTTTCTGGGGGGTGAAAAAGACACTGAAGCTTTCTTT

V gene: TRBV7-9
D gene: .
clone size: .
J gene: TRBJ1-2
CDR3 protein: CASAGGNNYGYTF
CDR3 DNA: TGTGCCAGCGCGGGGGGGAATAACTATGGCTACACCTTC

V gene: TRBV25-1
D gene: .
clone size: few
J gene: TRBJ2-7
CDR3 protein: CASSDPFPPHEQYF
CDR3 DNA: TGTGCCAGCAGTGATCCGTTTCCTCCCCACGAGCAGTACTTC

V gene: TRBV11-3
D gene: TRBD1
clone size: .
J gene: TRBJ1-2
CDR3 protein: CASSPGGRDRAFYGYTF
CDR3 DNA: TGTGCCAGCAGCCCCGGAGGCCGGGACAGGGCTTTCTATGGCTACACCTTC

V gene: TRBV6-1
D gene: .
clone size: few
J gene: TRBJ2-1
CDR3 protein: CASSAGFTSQGEEQFF
CDR3 DNA: TGTGCCAGCAGTGCAGGCTTTACCTCGCAGGGTGAAGAGCAGTTCTTC

V gene: TRBV6-1
D gene: .
clone size: .
J gene: TRBJ1-2
CDR3 protein: CASSEHGYTF
CDR3 DNA: TGTGCCAGCAGTGAACATGGCTACACCTTC

V gene: TRBV6-1
D gene: TRBD1
clone size: .
J gene: TRBJ1-4
CDR3 protein: CASRDGTGYEKLFF
CDR3 DNA: TGTGCCAGCAGAGACGGGACAGGGTACGAAAAACTGTTTTTT

V gene: TRBV7-2
D gene: .
clone size: .
J gene: TRBJ2-5
CDR3 protein: CASSYWGRETQYF
CDR3 DNA: TGTGCCAGCAGCTATTGGGGGAGGGAGACCCAGTACTTC

V gene: TRBV18
D gene: TRBD1
clone size: few
J gene: TRBJ2-2
CDR3 protein: CASSLGTGINAGELFF
CDR3 DNA: TGTGCCAGCTCACTCGGGACAGGGATAAACGCCGGGGAGCTGTTTTTT

V gene: TRBV2
D gene: TRBD1
clone size: few
J gene: TRBJ2-7
CDR3 protein: CASRTGIEQYF
CDR3 DNA: TGTGCCAGCAGGACAGGGATTGAGCAGTACTTC

V gene: TRBV10-3
D gene: TRBD1
clone size: .
J gene: TRBJ1-5
CDR3 protein: CASSAYRGPPYSNQPQHF
CDR3 DNA: TGTGCCAGCAGTGCATACAGGGGACCACCATATAGCAATCAGCCCCAGCATTTT

V gene: TRBV12-3/TRBV12-4
D gene: TRBD1
clone size: few
J gene: TRBJ2-2
CDR3 protein: CASRRQGVGTGELFF
CDR3 DNA: TGTGCCAGCAGGAGACAGGGTGTGGGGACCGGGGAGCTGTTTTTT

V gene: TRBV12-3/TRBV12-4
D gene: .
clone size: many
J gene: TRBJ2-7
CDR3 protein: CASSLAGYEQYF
CDR3 DNA: TGTGCCAGCAGTTTAGCGGGCTACGAGCAGTACTTC

V gene: TRBV7-3
D gene: .
clone size: once
J gene: TRBJ1-6
CDR3 protein: CASSLGGLNPPLHF
CDR3 DNA: TGTGCCAGCAGCTTGGGAGGGCTCAATCCACCCCTCCACTTT

V gene: TRBV5-8
D gene: TRBD1
clone size: .
J gene: TRBJ1-2
CDR3 protein: CASSPMGQGFYGYTF
CDR3 DNA: TGTGCCAGCAGCCCCATGGGACAGGGGTTCTATGGCTACACCTTC

V gene: TRBV12-3/TRBV12-4
D gene: TRBD2
clone size: many
J gene: TRBJ2-1
CDR3 protein: CASSNSGRAYNEQFF
CDR3 DNA: TGTGCCAGCAGTAATAGCGGGAGGGCCTACAATGAGCAGTTCTTC

V gene: TRBV3-1
D gene: .
clone size: many
J gene: TRBJ2-7
CDR3 protein: CASSQELGEQYF
CDR3 DNA: TGTGCCAGCAGCCAAGAACTGGGTGAGCAGTACTTC

V gene: TRBV4-3
D gene: .
clone size: .
J gene: TRBJ1-1
CDR3 protein: CASSHGRTENTEAFF
CDR3 DNA: TGCGCCAGCAGCCATGGAAGGACAGAAAACACTGAAGCTTTCTTT

V gene: TRBV28
D gene: .
clone size: many
J gene: TRBJ2-3
CDR3 protein: CASSPRGGASTDTQYF
CDR3 DNA: TGTGCCAGCAGTCCCCGAGGGGGAGCGAGCACAGATACGCAGTATTTT

V gene: TRBV20-1
D gene: .
clone size: many
J gene: TRBJ1-2
CDR3 protein: CSAIYRSDGYTF
CDR3 DNA: TGCAGTGCTATCTACAGGAGCGACGGCTACACCTTC

V gene: TRBV18
D gene: .
clone size: once
J gene: TRBJ2-7
CDR3 protein: CASSPGGGGPYEQYF
CDR3 DNA: TGTGCCAGCTCACCAGGGGGTGGAGGGCCCTACGAGCAGTACTTC

V gene: TRBV15
D gene: TRBD2
clone size: .
J gene: TRBJ2-3
CDR3 protein: CATSSGTSGKLDTQYF
CDR3 DNA: TGTGCCACCAGCAGCGGTACTAGCGGGAAACTGGATACGCAGTATTTT

V gene: TRBV15
D gene: .
clone size: few
J gene: TRBJ2-1
CDR3 protein: CATSRGLGSRYNEQFF
CDR3 DNA: TGTGCCACCAGCAGAGGACTAGGATCACGCTACAATGAGCAGTTCTTC

V gene: TRBV3-1
D gene: TRBD1
clone size: many
J gene: TRBJ2-1
CDR3 protein: CASSRVRDRGLHNEQFF
CDR3 DNA: TGTGCCAGCAGCCGGGTCCGGGACAGGGGGCTCCACAATGAGCAGTTCTTC

V gene: TRBV9
D gene: .
clone size: many
J gene: TRBJ2-5
CDR3 protein: CASSTDRRGAGETQYF
CDR3 DNA: TGTGCCAGCAGCACCGACAGGAGGGGGGCAGGGGAGACCCAGTACTTC

V gene: TRBV28
D gene: TRBD2
clone size: few
J gene: TRBJ2-1
CDR3 protein: CASSLRTSLGGEQFF
CDR3 DNA: TGTGCCAGCAGTTTAAGGACTAGCTTGGGTGGTGAGCAGTTCTTC

V gene: TRBV7-6
D gene: .
clone size: .
J gene: TRBJ2-5
CDR3 protein: CASSLDLGRETQYF
CDR3 DNA: TGTGCCAGCAGCTTAGATTTGGGAAGGGAGACCCAGTACTTC